The 10 T cell receptor beta chains reported below all come from one sample, sequenced in a study of blood T cell repertoires in COVID-19. The assay was immunoSEQ multiplex PCR, and TCRdb's table has in-frame clones only and misses some. The profile shows 250,000 to 300,000 clones, roughly 84% of them singletons. Input material: PBMCs or T cells enriched from blood (not recorded which). The receptors originated from a man aged 45-60 years who had recovered from COVID-19.

This chain uses TRBV11-2 with TRBJ2-7, with TRBD1 as a possible D gene (6 bases). This CDR3 has 19 residues. V lost 0 bases and J lost 0, with 21 bases in between. CDR1 is SGHAT and CDR2 is FQNNGV in the germline V gene. As DNA, the CDR3 is TGTGCCAGCAGCTTAGATCCCGTACCGTTTGGGGGCGTCTCCTACGAGCAGTACTTC. Translating gives CASSLDPVPFGGVSYEQYF.

The chain recombines TRBV19 with TRBJ2-4; perhaps TRBD2 as D (7 bases). Germline-derived CDR1 and CDR2 are LNHDA and SQIVND (reference sequence). Trimming took off 3 bases at V and 3 bases at J, with 15 bases between the two ends. This CDR3 spans 16 amino acids. CDR3 sequence (DNA): TGTGCCAGTAGTATTTGGGGGAGGGGGGACAAAAACATTCAGTACTTC. Protein: CASSIWGRGDKNIQYF.

J is TRBJ2-7 and V is TRBV3-1 (or the pseudogene TRBV3-2), with a possible D match to TRBD1 (5 bases). Germline assignment: CDR1 LGHDT and CDR2 YNNKEL (reference sequence). CDR3 length equals 14 residues. The ends were cut back, 2 bases at V and 0 bases at J, with 8 bases in the middle. CDR3 region: CASSQSRDSYEQYF. CDR3 in DNA: TGTGCCAGCAGCCAATCCAGGGACTCCTACGAGCAGTACTTC.

This clone was recorded once. The chain is built from TRBV7-3 and TRBJ2-3; D not resolved. Deletions cut 5 bases from V and 7 bases from J, with 13 bases between. Germline V lookup: CDR1 SGHTA, CDR2 FQGTGA. The CDR3 runs 13 residues. The CDR3 DNA reads as TGTGCCAGCAGCGAGAATCTCGGGTATACGCAGTATTTT. This codes for CASSENLGYTQYF.

V gene TRBV5-5 combines with J gene TRBJ1-2; 11 bases agree with TRBD1. With 4 bases clipped from V and 3 bases from J, the junction kept 5 bases outside the gene matches. Germline-derived CDR1 and CDR2 are SGHKS and YYEKEE (reference sequence). The CDR3 has 15 amino acids. CDR3 coding DNA: TGTGCCAGCAGCATCGGACAGGGGGCGTACTATGGCTACACCTTC. Protein product: CASSIGQGAYYGYTF.

This clone was recorded only once. The chain recombines TRBV10-1 with TRBJ2-7; TRBD1 matches 9 bases. The CDR3 sequence is 14 residues long. V shed 7 bases, J shed 2 bases, and the junction held 6 bases outside the gene matches. Germline values: CDR1 WNHNN, CDR2 SYGVQD (reference sequence). Written as DNA, the CDR3 is TGCGCCAGCACGGGGGACAGGGAGCCCTACGAGCAGTACTTC. Translated, it gives CASTGDREPYEQYF.

The rearrangement joins TRBV2 to TRBJ1-2; D possibly corresponds to TRBD1 (6 bases). V lost 6 bases and J lost 3, with 17 bases in between. Per germline, CDR1 SNHLY and CDR2 FYNNEI. There are 15 residues in the CDR3. The CDR3 reads CASSLKQGPDYGYTF. The DNA for the CDR3 is TGTGCCAGCAGCTTAAAACAGGGACCTGACTATGGCTACACCTTC.

V and J are TRBV5-4 and TRBJ1-2; 7 bases map to TRBD1. The V gene end was trimmed by 6 bases and the J gene end by 3 bases; junction bases not matched to a gene: 8. The CDR3 runs 14 residues. Germline-derived CDR1 and CDR2 are SGHNT and YYREEE (reference sequence). The CDR3 bases are TGTGCCAGCACCTTTTCAGGGGGTTACTATGGCTACACCTTC. As protein: CASTFSGGYYGYTF. The full variable domain, its missing parts supplied by reference TRBV5-4 and TRBJ1-2, is ETGVTQSPTHLIKTRGQQVTLRCSSQSGHNTVSWYQQALGQGPQFIFQYYREEENGRGNFPPRFSGLQFPNYSSELNVNALELDDSALYLCASTFSGGYYGYTFGSGTRLTVV.

This clone was seen only once. J is TRBJ2-3 and V is TRBV7-8, with TRBD2 matching 11 bases. The CDR3 runs to 17 residues. The germline V gene has CDR1 SGHVS and CDR2 FQNEAQ. The ends lost 6 bases at V and 0 bases at J; junction bases unmatched: 8. DNA for the CDR3: TGTGCCAGCAGTTTTCCTCGGACTAGCGGGAGCACAGATACGCAGTATTTT. This gives the protein CASSFPRTSGSTDTQYF.

This clone has only one observation. CDR3 sequence: CASSQDLGNEQFF. The CDR3 region has the DNA TGTGCCAGCAGCCAAGATCTAGGCAATGAGCAGTTCTTC. V is TRBV3-1 (or the pseudogene TRBV3-2) and J is TRBJ2-1, with no clear D. There are 13 residues in the CDR3. From germline, CDR1 is LGHDT and CDR2 YNNKEL (reference sequence). The V end was cut by 0 bases, the J end by 6 bases, with 6 bases between.